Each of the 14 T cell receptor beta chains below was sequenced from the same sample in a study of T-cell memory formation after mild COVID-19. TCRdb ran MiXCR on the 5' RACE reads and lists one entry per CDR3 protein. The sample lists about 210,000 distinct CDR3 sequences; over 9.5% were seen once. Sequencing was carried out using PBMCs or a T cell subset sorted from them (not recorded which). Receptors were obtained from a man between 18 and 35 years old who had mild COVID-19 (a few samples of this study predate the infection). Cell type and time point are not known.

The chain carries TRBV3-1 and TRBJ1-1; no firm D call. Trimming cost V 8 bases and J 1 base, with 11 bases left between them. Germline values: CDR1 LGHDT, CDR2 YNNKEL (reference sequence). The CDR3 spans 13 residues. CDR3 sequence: CASSTQTNTEAFF. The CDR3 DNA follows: TGTGCCAGCTCCACACAGACGAACACTGAAGCTTTCTTT.

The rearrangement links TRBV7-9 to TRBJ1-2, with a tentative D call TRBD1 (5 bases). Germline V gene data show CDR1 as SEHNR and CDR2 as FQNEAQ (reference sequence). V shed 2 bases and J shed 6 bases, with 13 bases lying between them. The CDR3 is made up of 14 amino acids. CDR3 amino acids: CASSLFGTVHGYTF. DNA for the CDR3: TGTGCCAGCAGCTTATTTGGGACCGTCCATGGCTACACCTTC.

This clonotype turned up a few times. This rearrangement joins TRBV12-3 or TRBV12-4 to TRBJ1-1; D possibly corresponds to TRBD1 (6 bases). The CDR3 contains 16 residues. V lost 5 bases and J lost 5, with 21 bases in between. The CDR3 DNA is TGTGCCAGCAGTCTCATCAGGGGCGGAGGTGTGACTGAAGCTTTCTTT. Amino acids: CASSLIRGGGVTEAFF.

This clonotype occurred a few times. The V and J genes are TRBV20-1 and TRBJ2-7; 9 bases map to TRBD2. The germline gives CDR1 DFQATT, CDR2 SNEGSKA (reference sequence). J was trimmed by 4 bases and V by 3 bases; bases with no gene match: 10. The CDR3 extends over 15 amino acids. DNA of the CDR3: TGCAGTGCTAGGCGGCTAGCGGGGTCGTTGTACGAGCAGTACTTC. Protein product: CSARRLAGSLYEQYF.

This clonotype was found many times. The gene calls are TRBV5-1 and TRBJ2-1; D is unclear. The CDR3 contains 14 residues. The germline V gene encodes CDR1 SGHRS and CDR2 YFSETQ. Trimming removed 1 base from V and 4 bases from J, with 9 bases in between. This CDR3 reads CASSLQLTYNEQFF. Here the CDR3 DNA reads TGCGCCAGCAGCTTGCAGCTCACATACAATGAGCAGTTCTTC.

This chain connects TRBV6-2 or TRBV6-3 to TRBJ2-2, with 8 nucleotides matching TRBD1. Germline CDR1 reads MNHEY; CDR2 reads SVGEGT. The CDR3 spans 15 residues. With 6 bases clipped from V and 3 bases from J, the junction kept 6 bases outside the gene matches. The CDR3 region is CASRPDRGDTGELFF. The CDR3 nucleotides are TGTGCCAGCAGACCCGACAGGGGAGACACCGGGGAGCTGTTTTTT.

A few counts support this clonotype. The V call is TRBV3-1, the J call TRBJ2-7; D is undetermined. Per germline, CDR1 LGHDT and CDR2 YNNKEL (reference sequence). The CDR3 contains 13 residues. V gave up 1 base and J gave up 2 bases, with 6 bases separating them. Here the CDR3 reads CASSQGPAYEQYF. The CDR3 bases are TGTGCCAGCAGCCAAGGACCAGCCTACGAGCAGTACTTC.

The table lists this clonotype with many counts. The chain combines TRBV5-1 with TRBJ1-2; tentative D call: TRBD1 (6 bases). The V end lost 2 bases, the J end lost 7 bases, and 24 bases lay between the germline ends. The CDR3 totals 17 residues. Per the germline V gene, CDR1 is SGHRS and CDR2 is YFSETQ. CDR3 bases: TGCGCCAGCAGCTTACGGGGGCCTCGATCGATAGAGGGTGGCTACACCTTC. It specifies CASSLRGPRSIEGGYTF.

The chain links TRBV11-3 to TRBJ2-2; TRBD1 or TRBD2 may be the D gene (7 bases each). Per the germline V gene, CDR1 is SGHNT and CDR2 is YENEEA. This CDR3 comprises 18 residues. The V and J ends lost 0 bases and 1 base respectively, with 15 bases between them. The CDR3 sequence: CASSLDQGGSVNTGELFF. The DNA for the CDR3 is TGTGCCAGCAGCTTAGATCAGGGGGGGTCCGTGAACACCGGGGAGCTGTTTTTT.

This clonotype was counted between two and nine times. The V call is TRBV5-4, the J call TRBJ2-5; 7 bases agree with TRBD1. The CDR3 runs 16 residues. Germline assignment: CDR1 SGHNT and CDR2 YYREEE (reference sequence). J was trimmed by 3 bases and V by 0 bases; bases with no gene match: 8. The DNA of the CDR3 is TGTGCCAGCAGCTTGGGTTGGGGGACAGCGAAAGAGACCCAGTACTTC. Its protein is CASSLGWGTAKETQYF.

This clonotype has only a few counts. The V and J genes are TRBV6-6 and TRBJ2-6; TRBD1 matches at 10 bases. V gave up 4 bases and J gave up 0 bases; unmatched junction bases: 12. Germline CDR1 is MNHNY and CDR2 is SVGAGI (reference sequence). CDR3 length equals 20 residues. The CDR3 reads CASSFTPRQGAISGANVLTF. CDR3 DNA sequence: TGTGCCAGCAGTTTTACCCCTCGACAGGGGGCGATCTCTGGGGCCAACGTCCTGACTTTC.

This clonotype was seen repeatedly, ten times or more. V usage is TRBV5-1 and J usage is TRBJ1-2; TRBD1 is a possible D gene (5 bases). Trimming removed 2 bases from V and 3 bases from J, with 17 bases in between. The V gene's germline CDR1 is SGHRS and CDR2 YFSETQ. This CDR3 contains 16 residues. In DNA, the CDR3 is TGCGCCAGCAGCTTCGAACCGGGACGGAGGTACTATGGCTACACCTTC. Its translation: CASSFEPGRRYYGYTF.

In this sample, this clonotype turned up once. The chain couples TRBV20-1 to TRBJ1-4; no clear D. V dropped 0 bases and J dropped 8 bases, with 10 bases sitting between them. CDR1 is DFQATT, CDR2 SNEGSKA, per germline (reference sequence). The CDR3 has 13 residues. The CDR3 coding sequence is TGCAGTGCTAGAGACGGACGCGGGGAAAAACTGTTTTTT. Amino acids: CSARDGRGEKLFF.

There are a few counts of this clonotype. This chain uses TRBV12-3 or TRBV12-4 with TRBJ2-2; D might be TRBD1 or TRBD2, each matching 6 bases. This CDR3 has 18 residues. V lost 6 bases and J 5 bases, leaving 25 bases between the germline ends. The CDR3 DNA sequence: TGTGCCAGCAGACCAACCATGTGGTACAGGGCGGGAACCGGGGAGCTGTTTTTT. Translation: CASRPTMWYRAGTGELFF.